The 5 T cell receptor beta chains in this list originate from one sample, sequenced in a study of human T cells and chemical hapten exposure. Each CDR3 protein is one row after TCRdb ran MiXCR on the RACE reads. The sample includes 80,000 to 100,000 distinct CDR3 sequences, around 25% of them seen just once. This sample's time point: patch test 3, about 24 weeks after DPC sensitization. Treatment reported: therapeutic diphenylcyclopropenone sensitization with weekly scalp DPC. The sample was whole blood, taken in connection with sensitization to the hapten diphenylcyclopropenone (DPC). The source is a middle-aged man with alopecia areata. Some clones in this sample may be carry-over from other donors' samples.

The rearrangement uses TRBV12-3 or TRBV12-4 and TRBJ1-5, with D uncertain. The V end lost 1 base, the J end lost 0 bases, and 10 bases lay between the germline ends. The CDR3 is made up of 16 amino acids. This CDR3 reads CASSLGRGYSNQPQHF. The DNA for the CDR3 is TGTGCCAGCAGTTTAGGTAGAGGTTATAGCAATCAGCCCCAGCATTTT.

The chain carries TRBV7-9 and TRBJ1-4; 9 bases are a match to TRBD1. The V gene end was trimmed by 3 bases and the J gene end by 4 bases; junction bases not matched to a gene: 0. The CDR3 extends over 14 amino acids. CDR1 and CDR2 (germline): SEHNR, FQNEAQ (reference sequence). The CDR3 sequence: CASSLDRGNEKLFF. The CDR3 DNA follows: TGTGCCAGCAGCTTGGACAGGGGTAATGAAAAACTGTTTTTT.

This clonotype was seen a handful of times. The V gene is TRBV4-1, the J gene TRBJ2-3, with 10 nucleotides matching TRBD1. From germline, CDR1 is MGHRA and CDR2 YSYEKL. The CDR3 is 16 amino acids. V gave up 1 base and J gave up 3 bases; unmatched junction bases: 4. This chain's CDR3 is CASSQAGTGVTDTQYF. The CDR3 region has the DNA TGCGCCAGCAGCCAAGCCGGGACAGGGGTAACAGATACGCAGTATTTT.

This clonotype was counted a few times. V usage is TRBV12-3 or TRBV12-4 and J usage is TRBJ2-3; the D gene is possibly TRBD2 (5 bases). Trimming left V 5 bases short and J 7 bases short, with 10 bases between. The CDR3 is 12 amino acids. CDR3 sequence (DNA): TGTGCCAGCAGTCACGGGGTGAATACGCAGTATTTT. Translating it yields CASSHGVNTQYF.

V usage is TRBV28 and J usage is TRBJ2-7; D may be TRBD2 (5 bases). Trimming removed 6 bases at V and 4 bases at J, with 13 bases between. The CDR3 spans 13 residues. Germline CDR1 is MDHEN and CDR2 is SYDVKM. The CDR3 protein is CASSRGSVYEQYF. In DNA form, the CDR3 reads TGTGCCAGCAGCCGGGGTAGCGTTTACGAGCAGTACTTC.